This T cell receptor beta chain was observed in a study of blood T cells in healthy people across ages (dated by TCRdb to the mid-2010s). Some background on the complete study: Template switching captured roughly one uniquely barcoded TCR beta cDNA molecule per two T cells in model experiments. Age-related changes in TCR beta repertoire diversity were measured in the study by deep sequencing normalized with unique cDNA molecular identifiers. Donors were grouped into four age groups: young (average 16 years), middle-aged (roughly 40), aged (roughly 62) and long-lived (roughly 80). To avoid experimental bias, donors of different ages were randomly spread across the sequencing lanes. The study analyzed two additional independent replicas of 1 million unique cDNA reads from the same blood draw for two donors, one aged 18 to 30 and one aged 80 or older.

This clonotype was seen at least ten times. The clone's antigen remains unknown. No clone much larger than this one lies a single base away; base qualities are absent. Overall results and qualifications from the work: The percentage of naive T cells measured by flow cytometry correlated strongly with observed TCR beta diversity. Observed TCR beta diversity per million T cells fell roughly linearly with age, and a significant reduction was already apparent by age around 40. Compared with the aged group, more naive CD4+ T cells, fewer expanded clones and increased TCR diversity were shown by the long-lived group, suggesting age selection. Because the CMV infection status of the donors was unknown, age-related changes in expanded clonotypes may potentially have been confounded. Total diversity estimates from one million sequenced T cells were considered lower bounds and underestimates. Because profiling used bulk unsorted PBMCs, naive and antigen-experienced compartments could not be compared conclusively.

CDR1 and CDR2, per the germline V gene, are SQVTM and ANQGSEA. The germline ends are 17 bases apart after V is trimmed by 3 bases and J by 8 bases. The CDR3 starts with the cysteine, ends with the phenylalanine, and has 13 residues. Left in the record is the CDR3 DNA by itself, 39 bases read in frame from the first base. Systemically healthy Caucasian individuals from Russia, 35 to 40 in total and aged roughly 6 to 95 years, were included as donors. Approximately 11 milliliters of peripheral blood were drawn from each donor into EDTA-treated Vacutainer tubes. Ficoll-Paque density-gradient centrifugation was used to isolate PBMCs, with at least 7 million per sample. Trizol reagent was used to extract total RNA from the PBMCs, yielding at least 5.5 micrograms per sample. Naive CD45RAhigh/CD27high T cell percentages were measured by flow cytometry on a PBMC aliquot from every donor. The library was prepared using 5' RACE. This sample was sequenced with an Illumina HiSeq 2500. A second PCR of about 6 to 11 cycles was performed with a sample-barcoded 5' primer and a J-beta primer mix. A unique molecular identifier was introduced onto each TCR beta cDNA molecule by a template-switch 5' adaptor carrying 12 random nucleotides. Each sample yielded at least 2.5 million CDR3-containing paired-end reads. First-strand cDNA was synthesized from all RNA with the Mint cDNA synthesis kit, primed by a TRBC-specific oligonucleotide. Following uracil-DNA glycosylase treatment, all cDNA underwent a first 18-cycle PCR with the universal primers M1SS and BC2_uni_R. Turning to the authors' computational methods: Each sample was normalized by randomly selecting 1 million high-quality reads, each carrying a distinct molecular identifier. Reads with shared molecular identifiers were discarded instead of being binned into consensus sequences. MiTCR, run with a Q25 quality threshold and the strictest error-elimination algorithm, handled CDR3 identification, clonotype clustering and error correction. Lower-bound total TCR beta diversity was estimated with a nonparametric unseen species model using Euler transformation. In TCRdb, the public reads were trimmed at Q25 with fastp and aligned with MiXCR, with productive beta chains retained. Rows are combined by CDR3 protein, so each entry shows the most common genes and DNA. TCRdb, rather than the study authors, made the V and J calls. The sample table holds 700,000 to 950,000 distinct CDR3 sequences, of which approximately 43% were seen once. The ten largest account for less than 25% of the sample.

Sequencing was performed on blood. The receptor's source is a woman aged 55-75 years in good health. The chain links TRBV29-1 with TRBJ2-7, with the D gene call left open. The encoded CDR3 is CSVEGRAAPKQYF. The DNA sequence is as follows: TGCAGCGTTGAGGGTCGGGCAGCGCCTAAGCAGTACTTC.